The 21 T cell receptor beta chains reported below all come from one sample, sequenced in a study of T cells after posttransplantation cyclophosphamide (dated by TCRdb to between 2015 and 2016). The method behind the library was the immunoSEQ multiplex PCR assay. TCRdb carries this immuneACCESS record with in-frame sequences only. Its versions omit some clonotypes, under half of them owing to an unresolved V gene in the studies checked, with the rest unexplained. The table puts some 1,700 clones in this sample, none counted just once. Clones ranked in the top ten supply roughly 3% of the sample. The treatment or condition label corresponds to: high-dose cyclophosphamide on days +3 and +4 as single-agent GVHD prophylaxis. For conditioning, the PTCy patients got busulfan and fludarabine, then a related or unrelated marrow graft, followed by cyclophosphamide on days +3 and +4. The sample consisted of PBMCs, taken approximately 360 days after allogeneic stem cell transplant with posttransplant cyclophosphamide. The receptors were sampled from a male patient between 55 and 70 years old who received an allogeneic stem cell transplant from an unrelated donor, was CMV-positive, and had acute and chronic GVHD. Following transplantation, T cells from the graft donor may be among those present.

Only a few counts were recorded for this clone. This chain joins TRBV27 and TRBJ1-2, with 7 bases that match TRBD1. Germline CDR1 and CDR2: MNHEY and SMNVEV (reference sequence). This CDR3 is 14 amino acids long. The junction had 20 bases not matched to a gene; V was cut back by 8 bases and J by 14 bases. Written as DNA, the CDR3 is TGTGCCAGCTCCACCTCCGGGACAGCTCGTTTATGGACCTTC. Protein product: CASSTSGTARLWTF.

This clone rates as medium-sized (0.01 to 0.1%). The J gene is TRBJ2-1, the V gene TRBV19; 8 nucleotides agree with TRBD1. Trimming at V came to 7 bases and at J to 7 bases, leaving 9 bases not matched to a gene. The CDR3 loop spans 14 amino acids. Germline V gives CDR1 LNHDA, CDR2 SQIVND (reference sequence). CDR3 loop: CASNPQDRENEQFF. Written as DNA, the CDR3 is TGTGCCAGTAACCCACAGGACAGGGAAAATGAGCAGTTCTTC. Full variable domain (rest looked up from reference TRBV19 and TRBJ2-1): DGGITQSPKYLFRKEGQNVTLSCEQNLNHDAMYWYRQDPGQGLRLIYYSQIVNDFQKGDIAEGYSVSREKKESFPLTVTSAQKNPTAFYLCASNPQDRENEQFFGPGTRLTVL.

This rearrangement joins TRBV28 to TRBJ2-1, with 15 bases identical to TRBD2. The V gene's germline CDR1 is MDHEN and CDR2 SYDVKM. This CDR3 spans 16 amino acids. V lost 3 bases and J lost 9; bases outside the gene matches: 6. The CDR3 DNA reads as TGTGCCAGCAGTTTCTGGACTAGCGGGAGGGCGCCTGAGCAGTTCTTC. Its protein is CASSFWTSGRAPEQFF.

By sample share, this clone is large. The chain recombines TRBV11-3 with TRBJ2-2, with unresolved D. CDR1 is SGHNT and CDR2 is YENEEA in the germline V gene. This CDR3 is 14 amino acids long. The germline V and J ends were trimmed by 1 base and 7 bases, with 10 bases remaining between them. The CDR3 loop reads CASSLADNNGELFF. CDR3 coding DNA: TGTGCCAGCAGCTTAGCTGACAATAACGGGGAGCTGTTTTTT.

This clone was seen a handful of times. CDR3 in amino acids: CAWSRIRQGNYNEQFF. The CDR3 DNA is TGTGCCTGGAGTAGAATTCGGCAGGGAAACTACAATGAGCAGTTCTTC. The chain carries TRBV30 and TRBJ2-1; tentative D call: TRBD1 (5 bases). With 2 bases removed from V and 3 bases from J, the gap between germline ends came to 17 bases. CDR1 is GTSNPN and CDR2 is SVGIG in the germline V gene (reference sequence). This CDR3 is built from 16 residues. The entire variable domain, with the rest obtained from reference TRBV30 and TRBJ2-1, is as follows: SQTIHQWPATLVQPVGSPLSLECTVEGTSNPNLYWYRQAAGRGLQLLFYSVGIGQISSEVPQNLSASRPQDRQFILSSKKLLLSDSGFYLCAWSRIRQGNYNEQFFGPGTRLTVL.

This clone was detected a few times. The identical CDR3 is also encoded by other nucleotide sequences in the sample. The chain has TRBV9 and TRBJ2-3, with D perhaps matching TRBD2 (6 bases). The CDR3 extends over 15 amino acids. The germline V gene has CDR1 SGDLS and CDR2 YYNGEE. V was clipped by 4 bases and J by 0 bases, with 12 bases between them. CDR3 nucleotide sequence: TGTGCCAGCAGCTTGTCGGGACTCAGCACAGATACGCAGTATTTT. Translating gives CASSLSGLSTDTQYF.

J is TRBJ2-3 and V is TRBV5-4; perhaps TRBD1 as D (6 bases). CDR1 and CDR2 (germline): SGHNT, YYREEE (reference sequence). The CDR3 totals 17 residues. Trimming left V 0 bases short and J 1 base short, with 15 bases between. CDR3 protein: CASSLGTGWGGTDTQYF. CDR3 nucleotides: TGTGCCAGCAGCTTGGGTACAGGGTGGGGTGGCACAGATACGCAGTATTTT. Full variable domain (remainder filled in from reference TRBV5-4 and TRBJ2-3): ETGVTQSPTHLIKTRGQQVTLRCSSQSGHNTVSWYQQALGQGPQFIFQYYREEENGRGNFPPRFSGLQFPNYSSELNVNALELDDSALYLCASSLGTGWGGTDTQYFGPGTRLTVL.

Relative to its sample, this clone is medium-sized. In DNA form, the CDR3 reads TGCAGCGTTGGCCCAAAACCGGGACAGGGGACCTACGAGCAGTACTTC. It specifies CSVGPKPGQGTYEQYF. The chain links TRBV29-1 to TRBJ2-7; 10 bases map to TRBD1. Germline V gene data show CDR1 as SQVTM and CDR2 as ANQGSEA. This CDR3 is built from 16 residues. The junction had 11 bases not matched to a gene; V was cut back by 4 bases and J by 2 bases.

This clone is classed as medium-sized. The V and J genes are TRBV19 and TRBJ1-2; tentative D call: TRBD1 (6 bases). V shed 11 bases and J shed 6 bases, with 16 bases lying between them. The CDR3 runs 12 residues. From germline, CDR1 is LNHDA and CDR2 SQIVND (reference sequence). The CDR3 sequence is CALWAGADGYTF. CDR3 bases: TGTGCCCTCTGGGCAGGGGCGGATGGCTACACCTTC.

A few counts support this clone. The J gene is TRBJ1-2, the V gene TRBV30; a weak D match, TRBD1 (5 bases). Germline lookup yields CDR1 GTSNPN and CDR2 SVGIG (reference sequence). The V end lost 4 bases, the J end lost 6 bases, and 21 bases lay between the germline ends. There are 15 residues in the CDR3. The CDR3 coding sequence is TGTGCCTGGATAAGGCTGGGCCAGGGAATCAATGGCTACACCTTC. Its translation: CAWIRLGQGINGYTF.

This clone was seen at least ten times. The chain couples TRBV11-2 to TRBJ1-1, with TRBD1 identical over 10 bases. The CDR3 spans 15 residues. Germline V gene data show CDR1 as SGHAT and CDR2 as FQNNGV. V gave up 5 bases and J gave up 3 bases; unmatched junction bases: 6. The CDR3 reads CASSGMGQGYTEAFF. The CDR3 region has the DNA TGTGCCAGCAGCGGTATGGGACAGGGGTACACTGAAGCTTTCTTT.

This clone is judged medium-sized. The V call is TRBV30, the J call TRBJ2-3; 13 bases map to TRBD2. The ends lost 4 bases at V and 5 bases at J; junction bases unmatched: 9. Germline CDR1 is GTSNPN and CDR2 is SVGIG (reference sequence). The CDR3 contains 16 residues. The CDR3 bases are TGTGCCTGGACGCCCGGACTAGCGGGAGCTAGAGATACGCAGTATTTT. This sequence encodes CAWTPGLAGARDTQYF.

This clone is medium-sized. This chain joins TRBV28 and TRBJ2-7; 8 nucleotides line up with TRBD1. With 7 bases clipped from V and 5 bases from J, the junction kept 10 bases outside the gene matches. The germline V gene has CDR1 MDHEN and CDR2 SYDVKM. CDR3 size: 14 residues. CDR3 sequence (DNA): TGTGCCAGCACCGAAAGACAGGGGCTGGACGAGCAGTACTTC. This translates into CASTERQGLDEQYF.

By frequency in the sample, this clone is medium-sized. Distinct nucleotide sequences in the sample also encode this CDR3. The chain uses TRBV29-1 and TRBJ1-1, with a weak D call TRBD1 (5 bases). Germline V CDR1 and CDR2: SQVTM, ANQGSEA. The CDR3 extends over 13 amino acids. V dropped 3 bases and J dropped 5 bases, with 13 bases sitting between them. This CDR3 is CSVEDGGDTEAFF. The CDR3 DNA reads TGCAGCGTTGAGGACGGGGGAGATACTGAAGCTTTCTTT. Together with reference TRBV29-1 and TRBJ1-1, the CDR3 gives the full variable domain: SAVISQKPSRDICQRGTSLTIQCQVDSQVTMMFWYRQQPGQSLTLIATANQGSEATYESGFVIDKFPISRPNLTFSTLTVSNMSPEDSSIYLCSVEDGGDTEAFFGQGTRLTVV.

This clone was counted between two and nine times. The chain links TRBV30 to TRBJ2-1; TRBD2 matches at 7 bases. Germline assignment: CDR1 GTSNPN and CDR2 SVGIG (reference sequence). The trim removed 3 bases at V and 5 bases at J, leaving 10 bases unmatched. The CDR3 runs 15 residues. CDR3 sequence: CAWSRLLANNNEQFF. CDR3 DNA sequence: TGTGCCTGGAGCAGGCTACTAGCGAACAACAATGAGCAGTTCTTC.

This clone has a handful of counts. The chain recombines TRBV15 with TRBJ2-3; 7 nucleotides align to TRBD2. Per germline, CDR1 LNHNV and CDR2 YYDKDF (reference sequence). The V and J ends lost 1 base and 0 bases, in that order; junction bases with no gene match: 1. The CDR3 is made up of 15 amino acids. The CDR3: CATSRGSGSTDTQYF. The DNA of the CDR3 is TGTGCCACCAGCAGAGGTAGCGGGAGCACAGATACGCAGTATTTT.

Sample share makes this clone medium-sized (0.01 to 0.1%). The chain has TRBV4-3 and TRBJ2-5; maybe TRBD2 (6 bases). The CDR3 extends over 16 amino acids. Germline CDR1 reads LGHNA; CDR2 reads YSLEER. The V and J ends lost 4 bases and 6 bases respectively, with 21 bases between them. Here the CDR3 reads CASSLPRRLAKKTQYF. CDR3 bases: TGCGCCAGCAGCCTTCCGCGCAGGCTAGCGAAAAAGACCCAGTACTTC.

This clone is categorized as medium-sized. This chain connects TRBV2 to TRBJ2-3; weak D call: TRBD2 (5 bases). Germline lookup yields CDR1 SNHLY and CDR2 FYNNEI. CDR3 length: 15 residues. The V end was cut by 3 bases, the J end by 2 bases, with 12 bases between. The DNA of the CDR3 is TGTGCCAGCAGTGATGTTAGCGATATCACAGATACGCAGTATTTT. This gives the protein CASSDVSDITDTQYF.

By share, this clone counts as medium-sized. This chain uses TRBV16 with TRBJ1-1; a weak D match, TRBD1 (5 bases). Trimming shortened V by 0 bases and J by 11 bases, and 16 bases separated the two germline ends. The CDR3 runs to 14 residues. Germline loops: CDR1 KGHSY, CDR2 FQNENV. The CDR3: CASSQSSGGGIAFF. In nucleotides, the CDR3 is TGTGCCAGCAGCCAATCGTCGGGGGGTGGTATTGCTTTCTTT.

This clone has only a few counts. The rearrangement joins TRBV30 to TRBJ1-5; D possibly corresponds to TRBD1 (5 bases). Trimming cost V 1 base and J 0 bases, with 19 bases left between them. The germline V gene encodes CDR1 GTSNPN and CDR2 SVGIG (reference sequence). The CDR3 consists of 18 residues. The CDR3 is CAWSEGPTALYSNQPQHF. In DNA form, the CDR3 reads TGTGCCTGGAGTGAAGGACCGACAGCCTTATATAGCAATCAGCCCCAGCATTTT.

This clone was seen at least ten times. This rearrangement joins TRBV5-4 to TRBJ2-1, with 10 nucleotides matching TRBD1. From germline, CDR1 is SGHNT and CDR2 YYREEE (reference sequence). The CDR3 is 17 residues long. V lost 3 bases, J lost 7 bases, and 13 bases stayed unmatched. CDR3 DNA: TGTGCCAGCAGCTCAGAATTCCGGGACAGGGGTCGGAATGAGCAGTTCTTC. Protein product: CASSSEFRDRGRNEQFF.